This T cell receptor (beta chain) emerged from a study of identical twins (dated by TCRdb to about 2016). Turning to the overall study: To test whether fetal clonotypes persist, the study used deep sequencing on TCR alpha and beta repertoires from monozygotic twins, unrelated adults of various ages, and cord blood. Replicate twin experiments were performed at different times using different library preparation protocols to rule out contamination.

Taken from cysteine to phenylalanine, the CDR3 has 12 residues. Of the read, only the CDR3 DNA is kept; its 36 bases are in frame from base 1. Per the germline V gene (reference sequence), DFQATT is the CDR1 and SNEGSKA is the CDR2. The germline ends are 10 bases apart after V is trimmed by 1 base and J by 6 bases. This clonotype was seen a handful of times. This receptor's antigen is unknown. No much larger clone exists at a distance of one base, and base qualities are not known. The investigation overall reported the following: Abundant cord blood beta clonotypes had fewer insertions, young adult naive repertoires showed a similar but weaker trend, and memory repertoires showed no such trend. Zero-insertion analyses could be partly confounded by invariant T cells such as MAIT and iNKT, although diverse VJ usage argued against such confounding for most clonotypes. Compared with coincidental sharing between unrelated individuals, out-of-frame TCR alpha sequences shared between twins had an excess of sequences with low generation probability. Because the same donors could not be followed over many years, the conclusions depended on cross-sectional statistical analysis. Excess twin sharing in beta out-of-frame sequences was weaker because fewer shared sequences lowered the signal-to-noise ratio. In monozygotic twins, out-of-frame TCR alpha sharing was systematically underestimated by recombination models, although the models agreed with sharing between unrelated individuals.

Library preparation was by 5' RACE. Sequencing took place on an Illumina HiSeq 2000. Template switching added a universal primer binding site, and the final cDNA carried a unique molecular identifier that allowed TCR cDNA molecules to be counted accurately. First-strand cDNA for TCR alpha and beta chains was synthesized from specific primers in the conserved constant-segment region. To control for contamination, each cDNA library was double barcoded with a SMART-Mk sample barcode plus Illumina barcodes. TruSeq adapter sequences along with Illumina sample barcodes were introduced in two successive PCR steps. Sequencing of the TCR alpha and beta cDNA libraries was done on the Illumina HiSeq platform using custom primers. The source study handled its data this way. MiGEC processed the raw reads to extract unique molecular identifiers, while MiXCR was used to determine the CDR3 positions. For each individual, recombination models were inferred using an EM algorithm with the repgenHMM and IGoR tools. The tcR package in R was used for shared clonotype analysis, with sharing normalized by the product of cloneset sizes. Out-of-frame nonproductive sequences were analyzed to study raw recombination free of thymic and clonal selection effects. TCRdb trimmed the raw reads at Q25, called clones with MiXCR and kept productive beta chains. Every distinct CDR3 protein forms one entry, paired with its most common genes and DNA. TCRdb's processing, not the study's, gives the V and J calls here. Counted in this sample were 600,000 to 800,000 distinct CDR3 sequences; 21% of them appeared once. The top ten clonotypes cover roughly 4.3% of the sample.

Only healthy Caucasian donors were included. The twin cohort consisted of three pairs of female monozygotic twins, all aged roughly 18 to 29 years. Peripheral blood mononuclear cells were the source from which RNA for the TCR libraries was isolated. These data also formed part of another study, on T cells expressing NK-cell markers. The second paper states: TCR beta-chain repertoires were profiled in sorted CD3+CD56+NKG2C+, CD3+CD56+NKG2C- and CD3+CD56-NKG2C+ T-cell subsets from roughly eight donors. Seven of the eight sequenced donors were HCMV-seropositive and one was HCMV-seronegative. In several experiments an anti-gammadeltaTCR antibody was added to restrict sorting to alphabetaTCR-expressing T cells. In six donors, the dominant CD3+CD56+NKG2C+ clonotypes ranked among the top 10 CD8+ clonotypes, making up 1.0-7.0% of CD8+ T cells. Those dominant clonotypes were again the most abundant among CD3+CD56-NKG2C+ cells in a handful of donors, at about 25-60.1%. Whether the expanded NKG2C-expressing T cell clones were specific for HCMV antigens was left unclear. All eight donors whose samples were sequenced were randomly selected healthy volunteers, three of them men and five women. HCMV serostatus was determined by detecting HCMV-specific IgG in serum with a commercial ELISA kit. For about 6 donors, unsorted PBMC were also used to sequence bulk peripheral blood T-cell repertoires. MIGEC was used to demultiplex reads and group reads by UMI, and MiTCR was used to assemble and quantify clonotypes. To exclude erroneous sequences, any TCR cDNA sequence not supported by at least two reads was discarded. The tcR package was used for downstream repertoire analysis, with clonotypes matched between fractions based on CDR3 nucleotide sequence plus V segment. VDJmatch was used to annotate antigen specificity against VDJdb, with one amino acid substitution in CDR3 permitted.

The receptor was isolated from a woman between 18 and 29 years old in good health. The chain couples TRBV20-1 to TRBJ2-7; the D segment cannot be called with confidence. Sequencing used PBMCs. The nucleotide sequence reads TGCAGTGCTAGAGCTTCGCGGAGCGAGCAGTACTTC. The translation is CSARASRSEQYF.